A single sample is the source of the 2 T cell receptor beta chains below, sequenced in a study of CD8+ T cells in alopecia areata. Isolated RNA was reverse transcribed into cDNA used as the sequencing template. Assay: immunoSEQ multiplex PCR; the TCRdb copy retains only in-frame clones and omits some. The sample includes about 180,000 clones, roughly 63% of them seen just once. Treatment noted: oral pan-JAK inhibitor, 5-10 mg twice daily. The sample was CD4+ T cells sorted from blood, taken at roughly week 58, from a patient treated with tofacitinib. The receptors here all came from a human donor with alopecia areata.

The genes are TRBV30 and TRBJ2-4; 7 bases are shared with TRBD1. V was clipped by 2 bases and J by 3 bases; unmatched bases: 4. From germline, CDR1 is GTSNPN and CDR2 SVGIG (reference sequence). This CDR3 is 14 amino acids long. CDR3 region: CAWSRGPGKNIQYF. The DNA for the CDR3 is TGTGCCTGGAGTAGGGGGCCCGGCAAAAACATTCAGTACTTC.

This sequence joins TRBV4-1 and TRBJ1-1; D might be TRBD1 (5 bases). CDR3 length equals 16 residues. Germline loops: CDR1 MGHRA, CDR2 YSYEKL. V was shortened by 3 bases and J by 1 base, with 15 bases between the two germline ends. CDR3 amino acids: CASSQGLDSANTEAFF. The CDR3 DNA follows: TGCGCCAGCAGCCAGGGGCTTGACAGTGCGAACACTGAAGCTTTCTTT.